These T cell receptor beta chains were read from a single sample in a study of tumor and adjacent non-tumor tissue in lung cancer. From the multiplex PCR reads, TCRdb called clonotypes with MiXCR, one entry per CDR3 protein. The sample carries approximately 100,000 distinct CDR3 sequences, 60% to 80% recorded once. Sequencing was performed on lung tumor tissue. The receptors here all came from a woman in her fifties or sixties with non-small cell lung cancer. Both conserved end residues are trimmed from each CDR3. A D gene is named only where the DNA matches it firmly.

D gene	V gene	CDR3 length	J gene	CDR3 protein
NA	TRBV5-6	12	TRBJ2-2	TSNLGEYTGELF
TRBD2	TRBV20-1	16	TRBJ2-7	SALPSSGSPVGSYGQY
NA	TRBV20-1	12	TRBJ2-1	SACCQRTSNEQF
NA	TRBV20-1	11	TRBJ1-5	SASQGAGQPQH
TRBD2	TRBV20-1	10	TRBJ2-2	SSNGQSGGLF
NA	TRBV20-1	14	TRBJ2-3	TAQELGRGVTDAQY
TRBD2	TRBV6-6	12	TRBJ2-7	ASTLSGGSYEQY
TRBD2	TRBV20-1	15	TRBJ2-3	NARDQLAEASTDTQY
TRBD2	TRBV10-1	14	TRBJ2-5	ASSLGAGEPEETQY
TRBD1	TRBV20-1	12	TRBJ1-2	SAIPGQGGYGYT
NA	TRBV5-5	13	TRBJ1-5	ASSLAEGYGQPQH
NA	TRBV4-2	13	TRBJ2-7	ASSQGIQGSYEQY
TRBD1	TRBV11-3	13	TRBJ2-2	ASSFGTGKAGKLF
TRBD1	TRBV6-5	16	TRBJ1-6	ASSYAIPGQGANSPLH
NA	TRBV12-3/TRBV12-4	15	TRBJ2-5	TSSIGLLGGEEETQY
TRBD1	TRBV24-1	15	TRBJ2-1	ATSDVAPGQGGNEQF
TRBD1	TRBV11-3	15	TRBJ2-1	ASSLELTKGGHNEQF
NA	TRBV10-2	10	TRBJ1-1	ASSGRGTEAF
NA	TRBV12-3/TRBV12-4	10	TRBJ2-5	ASSFYQVTQY
NA	TRBV30	9	TRBJ2-5	SWGGPYEHY
NA	TRBV20-1	12	TRBJ2-3	SAIRATKTDTQY
NA	TRBV10-3	11	TRBJ1-1	AIRVVRDTEAL
NA	TRBV6-6	11	TRBJ1-2	ASSPEVAYGYT
TRBD2	TRBV11-3	15	TRBJ2-1	ARSPELTSESHNEQF
NA	TRBV20-1	11	TRBJ2-3	SAKWGGPDMQY
TRBD1	TRBV29-1	13	TRBJ1-2	SILEQGASGGGYT
NA	TRBV24-1	17	TRBJ2-3	ATSDFGRADSGYTDTQY
TRBD2	TRBV5-1	14	TRBJ2-2	ASSIRLAGNTGELF
NA	TRBV12-5	11	TRBJ2-1	ASGLSGDNEQF
NA	TRBV4-3	13	TRBJ1-6	ASSPGVRGSSPLR
NA	TRBV11-2	12	TRBJ2-5	ASILNRDQETQY
NA	TRBV11-3	13	TRBJ1-6	FSSLEDRYNTHLH
NA	TRBV6-6	15	TRBJ1-6	ASSFDEESSYNSHFH
NA	TRBV12-3/TRBV12-4	13	TRBJ1-6	ASSLENSYNSQLH
NA	TRBV4-3	15	TRBJ2-2	ASRQDEALANTGELF
NA	TRBV29-1	9	TRBJ2-5	SALSGESQY
NA	TRBV6-5	11	TRBJ2-7	VSSYTQWGEQY
NA	TRBV29-1	12	TRBJ2-6	SVEQGSGANVLT
NA	TRBV14	10	TRBJ2-7	ASSPDRREKY
NA	TRBV29-1	11	TRBJ2-6	SVVSSGSNVLT
NA	TRBV28	9	TRBJ2-7	AISLLGYAY
TRBD1	TRBV28	13	TRBJ2-5	ASITRQGDEETQY
TRBD2	TRBV6-2/TRBV6-3	14	TRBJ2-1	VSSTGGLGPYNEQF
NA	TRBV20-1	11	TRBJ2-2	SALDRFTGELF
TRBD2	TRBV12-3/TRBV12-4	15	TRBJ2-1	ASSLDSLARWPDEQF